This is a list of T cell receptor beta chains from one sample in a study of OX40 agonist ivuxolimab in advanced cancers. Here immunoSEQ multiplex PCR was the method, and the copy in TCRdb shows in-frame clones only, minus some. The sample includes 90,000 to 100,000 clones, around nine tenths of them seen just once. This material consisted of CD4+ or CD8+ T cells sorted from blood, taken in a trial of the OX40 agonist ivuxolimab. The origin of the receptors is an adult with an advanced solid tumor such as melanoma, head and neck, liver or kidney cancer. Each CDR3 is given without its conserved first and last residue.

CDR3: ASILALRGSYNEQF
J: TRBJ2-1
V: TRBV5-5

CDR3: ASSEAGGSEQY
J: TRBJ2-7
V: TRBV6-1

CDR3: ASSQHSGTNTGELF
J: TRBJ2-2
V: TRBV4-1

CDR3: ASSQGQNHQPQH
J: TRBJ1-5
V: TRBV28

CDR3: ASSQDSGEISSYNSPLH
J: TRBJ1-6
V: TRBV4-2

CDR3: ASSREGTRSQPQH
J: TRBJ1-5
V: TRBV2

CDR3: ASGGTGELF
J: TRBJ2-2
V: TRBV19

CDR3: ASSMRLAGASNTGELF
J: TRBJ2-2
V: TRBV19

CDR3: ASSLRDRVSNQPQH
J: TRBJ1-5
V: TRBV7-2

CDR3: SVGTVQNYNEQF
J: TRBJ2-1
V: TRBV29-1

CDR3: ASSTGDSRNTIY
J: TRBJ1-3
V: TRBV19

CDR3: ASSPGTGNNYGYT
J: TRBJ1-2
V: TRBV6-1

CDR3: ASSSFGNTEAF
J: TRBJ1-1
V: TRBV6-5

CDR3: ASSQEGGELRGYT
J: TRBJ1-2
V: TRBV4-3

CDR3: ASSPNSLSGEQF
J: TRBJ2-1
V: TRBV18

CDR3: ASSETIGRYT
J: TRBJ1-2
V: TRBV2

CDR3: ASSYGGASTDTQY
J: TRBJ2-3
V: TRBV6-5

CDR3: ASSGVGSGGETQY
J: TRBJ2-5
V: TRBV2

CDR3: APSIWIAGEQF
J: TRBJ2-1
V: TRBV21-1

CDR3: ASSEYRPRAGYGYT
J: TRBJ1-2
V: TRBV6-1

CDR3: ASRLGQGTDTQY
J: TRBJ2-3
V: TRBV6-6

CDR3: ASSLAGGSGELF
J: TRBJ2-2
V: TRBV5-1

CDR3: ASSFVRNEQF
J: TRBJ2-1
V: TRBV7-2

CDR3: ASSSVAGGASYEQF
J: TRBJ2-1
V: TRBV18

CDR3: ASSEFGIYGQY
J: TRBJ2-7
V: TRBV6-1

CDR3: ASSVGDNQPQH
J: TRBJ1-5
V: TRBV6-1

CDR3: ASSWGGADTQY
J: TRBJ2-3
V: TRBV5-4

CDR3: ASSLDENTEAF
J: TRBJ1-1
V: TRBV11-2

CDR3: ASSEGGYEQY
J: TRBJ2-7
V: TRBV2

CDR3: ASSSLRGPRNTEAF
J: TRBJ1-1
V: TRBV11-3

CDR3: ASSQAGGRNNEQF
J: TRBJ2-1
V: TRBV4-1

CDR3: ASSLRGPLQPQH
J: TRBJ1-5
V: TRBV2

CDR3: ASSPSSLATEAF
J: TRBJ1-1
V: TRBV18

CDR3: ASSQVQGTLNTIY
J: TRBJ1-3
V: TRBV4-2

CDR3: ASRAATLAKNIQY
J: TRBJ2-4
V: TRBV7-6

CDR3: ASSPRGSMGESPLH
J: TRBJ1-6
V: TRBV18

CDR3: ASSQETAGGLGNIQY
J: TRBJ2-4
V: TRBV4-2

CDR3: SVDLDGYT
J: TRBJ1-2
V: TRBV29-1

CDR3: ASSTDRPGSGNTIY
J: TRBJ1-3
V: TRBV27

CDR3: ASLNPTQGSTEAF
J: TRBJ1-1
V: TRBV28

CDR3: ASSPGQVNTGELF
J: TRBJ2-2
V: TRBV28

CDR3: ASSLGLNTEAF
J: TRBJ1-1
V: TRBV5-5

CDR3: ASSQPTAGGSYEQY
J: TRBJ2-7
V: TRBV4-1

CDR3: ASSQDRRPADTQY
J: TRBJ2-3
V: TRBV4-3

CDR3: ASSPSRTYTDTQY
J: TRBJ2-3
V: TRBV7-2